This record looks at one T cell receptor (beta chain) sequence and its context. The antigen is unknown. CDR1 is ENHRY, CDR2 SYGVKD, per germline. The CDR3 is 18 residues long. The data were obtained in a study of T cells expressing NK-cell markers. Overall study context: Sequenced donors, eight in total, included seven who were HCMV-seropositive and one who was seronegative.

General observations from the study: One observes that, in several donors, these clonotypes were also the leading ones within the CD3+CD56-NKG2C+ fraction. Top CD8+ clonotypes included the dominant CD3+CD56+NKG2C+ clonotypes in roughly 6 donors.

Production of TCR beta cDNA relied on 5'RACE template switching with UMIs. TCRdb reprocessed the 5' RACE reads, with one entry per CDR3 protein and no DNA. With about 380,000 distinct CDR3 sequences in the sample, the ten largest clones hold around 5.2%. The chain recombines TRBV10-3 with TRBJ1-5; checking the TCRdb D call of TRBD1 is not possible without DNA. The sequence was collected from a man aged 18-70 years in good health. Sequenced sample: blood T cells: a sorted CD56 or NKG2C T cell subset, CD4+ or CD8+ T cells, or bulk PBMC T cells (not recorded which). CDR3 in amino acids: CAISDSDIGGYRNQPQHF.